This TCR beta chain was obtained from a study of early T cells in non-severe SARS-CoV-2 infection (dated by TCRdb to the early 2020s). In terms of the full investigation: TCR sequencing used bulk RNA from unsorted whole blood, so alpha and beta chains could not be paired. Overall study outcomes, separate from this receptor: VDJdb matching was skewed toward anti-spike CD8 responses, so virus-specific expansions were likely underestimated and private and CD4 specificities were missed.

Libraries were constructed by 5' RACE. Sequenced using a NextSeq 500. To correct for sequencing error and PCR bias, the TCR library protocol tagged individual cDNA molecules with unique molecular identifiers. TCR alpha and beta chains were both sequenced, and the abundances of alpha and beta sequences in each sample were closely correlated with each other. Per the original workflow: V gene, J gene and CDR3 annotation of TCR sequences was performed with Decombinator V4. TCRs were defined as expanded if a significant change between any two time points was detected under a Poisson model with p below 0.0001. TCR abundances were normalised to the total number of TCRs sequenced per sample and expressed as counts per million. MAIT TCRs were defined by TRAV1-2 paired with TRAJ12, TRAJ20 or TRAJ33, and iNKT TCRs by TRAV10 paired with TRAJ18. A search of VDJdb, accessed on 1 November 2021, was run for TCRs annotated to CMV, EBV and SARS-CoV-2, with TCRs annotated for multiple antigens excluded. TCRdb ran its own pipeline on the public reads, namely fastp trimming at Q25 and MiXCR clone calling, and kept in-frame beta chains. Each entry is one CDR3 protein sequence, shown with its most common DNA and genes. What appears here as the V and J calls and clone size reflects TCRdb's work, not the paper's. For this sample the table gives roughly 43,000 distinct CDR3 sequences, of which 5.4% were detected only once. The ten largest account for under 5.5% of the sample.

Ten or more counts support this clonotype. Its antigen is unknown. The input lacks base qualities; no much larger clone sits a single base away. V is trimmed back by 6 bases and J by 6 bases, and the junction contains 8 bases that no gene match accounts for. The CDR3 has 13 amino acids, counting the end cysteine and phenylalanine. The only DNA kept is the CDR3, 39 bases in frame from the first base. According to the germline V gene, CDR1 reads MDHEN and CDR2 reads SYDVKM. Set within a cohort of healthcare workers in London, UK, this nested case-control study involved weekly PCR testing of nasopharyngeal swabs along with blood sampling. Healthcare workers were recruited between 23 and 31 March 2020, during the week of the UK lockdown, and were followed weekly for up to about 16 weeks.

This TCR derives from an adult who was a healthcare worker with PCR-confirmed SARS-CoV-2 infection or an uninfected control (not recorded which). The rearranged segments are TRBV28 and TRBJ2-7, with 7 bases aligning to TRBD2. Material: whole blood, obtained at baseline. The nucleotides are TGTGCCAGCAGCCCCGGGAGGTTGGCCGAGCAGTACTTC. This gives the protein CASSPGRLAEQYF.